Below are 25 T cell receptor beta chains sequenced from a single sample in a study of blood T cell repertoires in COVID-19. The data were produced by immunoSEQ multiplex PCR, yet TCRdb's version contains in-frame clones alone and is incomplete. The data show about 220,000 clones, approximately 83% seen once. The sample was PBMCs or T cells enriched from blood (not recorded which). These receptors originate from a woman aged 45 to 65 who had been exposed to COVID-19.

The chain carries TRBV2 and TRBJ2-1; 7 nucleotides line up with TRBD1. The CDR3 is made up of 16 amino acids. Looked up from germline, CDR1 is SNHLY and CDR2 is FYNNEI. Germline trimming cut 5 bases from V and 6 bases from J; bases unmatched to any gene: 13. CDR3 bases: TGTGCCAGCAGTTTGTTAACAGGGGAGAGGGGCAATGAGCAGTTCTTC. Its protein product is CASSLLTGERGNEQFF.

This sequence joins TRBV19 and TRBJ2-1; 7 nucleotides line up with TRBD2. The CDR3 spans 16 residues. CDR1 is LNHDA and CDR2 is SQIVND in the germline V gene (reference sequence). The ends lost 0 bases at V and 1 base at J; junction bases unmatched: 3. Here the CDR3 DNA reads TGTGCCAGTAGTATAGATGGGGGGGGGTCCTACAATGAGCAGTTCTTC. It is translated as CASSIDGGGSYNEQFF.

This chain joins TRBV6-5 and TRBJ1-2, with a weak D call TRBD1 (5 bases). CDR3 length: 14 amino acids. With 5 bases removed from V and 4 bases from J, the gap between germline ends came to 14 bases. Germline values: CDR1 MNHEY, CDR2 SVGAGI. The DNA for the CDR3 is TGTGCCAGCAGTCCCTCTAGGGGTGGCTATGGCTACACCTTC. This codes for CASSPSRGGYGYTF.

The chain links TRBV5-4 to TRBJ2-3, with TRBD2 matching over 7 bases. Germline V gene data show CDR1 as SGHNT and CDR2 as YYREEE (reference sequence). CDR3 length: 15 amino acids. V lost 2 bases, J lost 1 base, and 4 bases stayed unmatched. The CDR3 is CASSFVAGGTDTQYF. The CDR3 DNA reads as TGTGCCAGCAGCTTCGTCGCGGGGGGCACAGATACGCAGTATTTT. Combining the CDR3 with reference TRBV5-4 and TRBJ2-3 gives the whole variable domain ETGVTQSPTHLIKTRGQQVTLRCSSQSGHNTVSWYQQALGQGPQFIFQYYREEENGRGNFPPRFSGLQFPNYSSELNVNALELDDSALYLCASSFVAGGTDTQYFGPGTRLTVL.

The chain couples TRBV28 to TRBJ2-1; tentatively, D is TRBD1 (6 bases). CDR3 length: 15 amino acids. V was clipped by 6 bases and J by 2 bases, with 14 bases between them. Germline assignment: CDR1 MDHEN and CDR2 SYDVKM. CDR3 protein: CASSPNGQPYNEQFF. The CDR3 nucleotides are TGTGCCAGCAGCCCTAATGGACAGCCCTACAATGAGCAGTTCTTC.

The J gene is TRBJ1-1, the V gene TRBV14; 7 bases match TRBD1. The CDR3 has 13 amino acids. Germline CDR1 is SGHDN and CDR2 is FVKESK. The trim removed 4 bases at V and 8 bases at J, leaving 7 bases unmatched. CDR3 sequence reads: CASSPPGGREAFF. CDR3 coding DNA: TGTGCCAGCAGCCCTCCAGGGGGACGCGAAGCTTTCTTT.

The chain couples TRBV14 to TRBJ2-2, with D perhaps matching TRBD1 (6 bases). The CDR3 spans 16 residues. CDR1 is SGHDN and CDR2 is FVKESK in the germline V gene. V lost 0 bases and J lost 4, with 12 bases in between. As DNA, the CDR3 is TGTGCCAGCAGCCAAGATCTGGGGGCAGTCACCGGGGAGCTGTTTTTT. This gives the protein CASSQDLGAVTGELFF.

This chain connects TRBV19 to TRBJ1-6; maybe TRBD1 (6 bases). CDR1 is LNHDA and CDR2 is SQIVND in the germline V gene (reference sequence). V lost 10 bases to trimming and J lost 4 bases, with 11 bases between them. The CDR3 consists of 13 residues. The CDR3 nucleotides read TGTGCCACAAATCAGGGGTATAATTCACCCCTCCACTTT. Translation: CATNQGYNSPLHF.

The chain is built from TRBV4-3 and TRBJ2-5; 14 nucleotides agree with TRBD2. Germline V gives CDR1 LGHNA, CDR2 YSLEER. CDR3 size: 15 residues. With V trimmed by 1 base and J by 5 bases, 0 bases remained unmatched. The CDR3 region has the DNA TGCGCCAGCAGCCAAGGGACTAGCGGGGGGGAGACCCAGTACTTC. Encoded protein: CASSQGTSGGETQYF.

The table lists this clone with a count of one. This chain uses TRBV3-1 (or the pseudogene TRBV3-2) with TRBJ2-1, with D possibly matching TRBD1 (6 bases). Germline values: CDR1 LGHDT, CDR2 YNNKEL (reference sequence). The CDR3 is 15 residues long. V lost 4 bases, J lost 3 bases, and 13 bases lay in between. CDR3 nucleotides: TGTGCCAGCAGCCCCTCAGACAGGAACTACAATGAGCAGTTCTTC. Amino acid sequence: CASSPSDRNYNEQFF.

This clone was counted a few times. This chain uses TRBV19 with TRBJ1-4; TRBD1 matches at 7 bases. CDR1 is LNHDA and CDR2 is SQIVND in the germline V gene (reference sequence). The V segment lost 5 bases and the J segment 8 bases; nucleotides outside the gene matches: 8. The CDR3 is 14 residues long. CDR3 DNA sequence: TGTGCCAGTAGTGTCACAGGGGTTCGAGAAAAACTGTTTTTT. Translated: CASSVTGVREKLFF. Looking up the rest from reference TRBV19 and TRBJ1-4 gives the full variable domain: DGGITQSPKYLFRKEGQNVTLSCEQNLNHDAMYWYRQDPGQGLRLIYYSQIVNDFQKGDIAEGYSVSREKKESFPLTVTSAQKNPTAFYLCASSVTGVREKLFFGSGTQLSVL.

This rearrangement joins TRBV4-2 to TRBJ1-4, with TRBD1 matching over 10 bases. This CDR3 contains 18 residues. With 6 bases clipped from V and 0 bases from J, the junction kept 10 bases outside the gene matches. The V gene's germline CDR1 is LGHNA and CDR2 YNFKEQ. CDR3 protein: CASRPGQGPFATNEKLFF. The DNA of the CDR3 is TGTGCCAGCAGGCCGGGACAGGGGCCCTTTGCAACTAATGAAAAACTGTTTTTT.

V usage is TRBV18 and J usage is TRBJ2-2; no reliable D call. The CDR3 totals 13 residues. CDR1 and CDR2 from the germline V gene are KGHSH and LQKENI. Trimming stripped 2 bases from V and 5 bases from J, with 6 bases between. CDR3 in DNA: TGTGCCAGCTCACCAAGCGAAACCGGGGAGCTGTTTTTT. This gives the protein CASSPSETGELFF. Full variable domain (rest looked up from reference TRBV18 and TRBJ2-2): NAGVMQNPRHLVRRRGQEARLRCSPMKGHSHVYWYRQLPEEGLKFMVYLQKENIIDESGMPKERFSAEFPKEGPSILRIQQVVRGDSAAYFCASSPSETGELFFGEGSRLTVL.

The rearrangement joins TRBV7-2 to TRBJ1-1, with 7 bases aligning to TRBD1. The CDR3 loop spans 14 amino acids. The ends lost 5 bases at V and 9 bases at J; junction bases unmatched: 12. Looked up from germline, CDR1 is SGHTA and CDR2 is FQGNSA. DNA of the CDR3: TGTGCCAGCAGCGTCACCAGGGGGGACGTAAAAGCTTTCTTT. Translated: CASSVTRGDVKAFF.

V is TRBV5-5 and J is TRBJ2-1; a possible D gene is TRBD1 (6 bases). The CDR3 runs 14 residues. V gave up 1 base and J gave up 3 bases, with 8 bases separating them. Germline CDR1 SGHKS, CDR2 YYEKEE (reference sequence). The CDR3 sequence is CASSLRQDYNEQFF. The CDR3 bases are TGTGCCAGCAGCTTGAGACAGGACTACAATGAGCAGTTCTTC.

V and J are TRBV28 and TRBJ1-2, with D possibly being TRBD1 (6 bases). Germline loops: CDR1 MDHEN, CDR2 SYDVKM. V lost 11 bases and J 5 bases, leaving 12 bases between the germline ends. CDR3 size: 11 residues. The CDR3 region has the DNA TGTGCCGTTACAGGGCGGTATGGCTACACCTTC. This codes for CAVTGRYGYTF.

The chain joins TRBV7-2 to TRBJ1-5; D remains ambiguous. The ends were cut back, 0 bases at V and 0 bases at J, with 3 bases in the middle. Germline assignment: CDR1 SGHTA and CDR2 FQGNSA. This CDR3 is built from 14 residues. The CDR3, as DNA: TGTGCCAGCAGCTTAGCCGTTAGCAATCAGCCCCAGCATTTT. It specifies CASSLAVSNQPQHF.

The chain is built from TRBV18 and TRBJ1-2; weak D call: TRBD1 (5 bases). This CDR3 comprises 12 residues. CDR1 is KGHSH and CDR2 is LQKENI in the germline V gene. The V and J ends lost 0 bases and 6 bases respectively, with 5 bases between them. Written as DNA, the CDR3 is TGTGCCAGCTCACCACCAGGGGATGGCTACACCTTC. It codes for CASSPPGDGYTF.

A few counts support this clone. The V gene is TRBV14, the J gene TRBJ1-1, with D maybe TRBD1 (6 bases). The V end was cut by 2 bases, the J end by 9 bases, with 13 bases between. CDR3 length equals 13 residues. The V gene's germline CDR1 is SGHDN and CDR2 FVKESK. CDR3 region: CASSQTKDSKAFF. The CDR3 region has the DNA TGTGCCAGCAGCCAAACTAAGGACAGTAAAGCTTTCTTT.

CDR3 region: CASSLLRQGSSPLHF. For the CDR3, the DNA is TGTGCCAGCAGCCTTCTCCGACAGGGGAGTTCACCCCTCCACTTT. The chain links TRBV7-2 to TRBJ1-6, with TRBD1 matching 8 bases. Germline CDR1 SGHTA, CDR2 FQGNSA. Trimming took 5 bases from V and 9 from J; bases not matched to a gene: 9. This CDR3 comprises 15 residues.

This clone was seen a handful of times. This sequence joins TRBV10-3 and TRBJ2-1; TRBD1 agrees at 8 bases. This CDR3 region has 14 residues. Trimming cost V 4 bases and J 3 bases; bases outside gene matches: 2. Germline-derived CDR1 and CDR2 are ENHRY and SYGVKD. CDR3 bases: TGTGCCATCAGTGGACAGGGGAACTACAATGAGCAGTTCTTC. Its protein product is CAISGQGNYNEQFF.

The chain joins TRBV29-1 to TRBJ2-7, with TRBD1 matching 9 bases. Germline assignment: CDR1 SQVTM and CDR2 ANQGSEA. V lost 6 bases to trimming and J lost 5 bases; unmatched junction nucleotides: 5. CDR3 length equals 12 residues. This CDR3 reads CSVGQGRHEQYF. The CDR3 DNA follows: TGCAGCGTAGGACAGGGGCGCCACGAGCAGTACTTC.

This chain uses TRBV6-2 or TRBV6-3 with TRBJ2-7; D may be TRBD2 (7 bases). This CDR3 has 15 residues. CDR1 and CDR2 from the germline V gene are MNHEY and SVGEGT. Trimming removed 5 bases at V and 2 bases at J, with 16 bases between. In DNA form, the CDR3 reads TGTGCCAGCAGTCCAGGGGAGGGAGAGGCCTACGAGCAGTACTTC. It is translated as CASSPGEGEAYEQYF.

V usage is TRBV28 and J usage is TRBJ1-1; tentatively, D is TRBD1 (5 bases). Germline CDR1 is MDHEN and CDR2 is SYDVKM. V lost 6 bases and J 0 bases, leaving 17 bases between the germline ends. The CDR3 consists of 16 residues. The CDR3 region is CASSPQDGRMNTEAFF. DNA of the CDR3: TGTGCCAGCAGCCCACAGGACGGACGCATGAACACTGAAGCTTTCTTT.

The V and J genes are TRBV2 and TRBJ2-5; no firm D call. Trimming shortened V by 4 bases and J by 5 bases, and 5 bases separated the two germline ends. CDR3 length equals 11 residues. Germline lookup yields CDR1 SNHLY and CDR2 FYNNEI. As DNA, the CDR3 is TGTGCCAGCAGTGGGCGGGAGACCCAGTACTTC. This gives the protein CASSGRETQYF.